These 22 T cell receptor beta chains were all obtained from the same sample, sequenced in a study of blood T cell repertoires in COVID-19 (dated by TCRdb to 2018 to 2020). Libraries were constructed by the immunoSEQ multiplex PCR assay. Held by TCRdb, this immuneACCESS table contains in-frame sequences only and omits some clones. Under half of the omission traces to an unresolved V gene where checked; the cause of the rest is unknown. The sample table shows nearly 55,000 clones, and approximately 84% are seen once. Of the sample, 14% to 15% falls within the top ten clones. Sequenced input: peripheral blood. The receptor source for this set is a human donor with active or convalescent COVID-19. The donor label of this sample is uncertain.

J is TRBJ2-2 and V is TRBV24-1; D ambiguous. Germline V CDR1 and CDR2: KGHDR, SFDVKD. CDR3 length equals 13 residues. The V gene lost 5 bases and the J gene lost 4 bases, with 7 bases spanning the gap. The CDR3 region has the DNA TGTGCCACCAGTGCCTTTAGCACCGGGGAGCTGTTTTTT. Translating gives CATSAFSTGELFF.

To note about this clone: At one end, the junction sequence differs from germline, possibly due to a read error. This chain joins TRBV7-7 and TRBJ2-1; D possibly corresponds to TRBD1 (5 bases). Germline CDR1 is SSHAT and CDR2 is FNYEAQ (reference sequence). The CDR3 runs 16 residues. CDR3 loop: CASSPSERSGASEQFF. CDR3 sequence (DNA): TGTGCTAGCAGCCCTTCCGAACGGTCTGGGGCGAGTGAGCAGTTCTTC.

The chain employs TRBV7-3 and TRBJ2-3, with 8 bases that match TRBD2. V shed 5 bases and J 5 bases; nucleotides not matched to a gene: 9. Germline-derived CDR1 and CDR2 are SGHTA and FQGTGA. The CDR3 spans 15 residues. In nucleotides, the CDR3 is TGTGCCAGCAGCCCGACTAGCGCCGGACTAGATACGCAGTATTTT. It specifies CASSPTSAGLDTQYF. Full variable domain (missing parts from reference TRBV7-3 and TRBJ2-3): GAGVSQTPSNKVTEKGKYVELRCDPISGHTALYWYRQSLGQGPEFLIYFQGTGAADDSGLPNDRFFAVRPEGSVSTLKIQRTERGDSAVYLCASSPTSAGLDTQYFGPGTRLTVL.

The chain uses TRBV7-8 and TRBJ2-1, with 10 bases lining up with TRBD2. There are 16 residues in the CDR3. The V gene's germline CDR1 is SGHVS and CDR2 FQNEAQ. The V and J ends lost 4 bases and 4 bases, in that order; junction bases with no gene match: 7. The CDR3 nucleotides read TGTGCCAGCAGCTCGCATCTAGCGGGAGCATACAATGAGCAGTTCTTC. This translates into CASSSHLAGAYNEQFF.

This chain links TRBV18 with TRBJ2-3; the D gene is possibly TRBD1 (6 bases). V was shortened by 6 bases and J by 6 bases, with 19 bases between the two germline ends. The CDR3 totals 15 residues. Per germline, CDR1 KGHSH and CDR2 LQKENI. The CDR3 reads CASSLQGTEGDTQYF. CDR3 DNA: TGTGCCAGCTCCCTGCAGGGGACCGAGGGGGATACGCAGTATTTT.

The rearrangement joins TRBV6-4 to TRBJ2-1, with 12 bases aligning to TRBD2. Germline V gives CDR1 MRHNA, CDR2 SNTAGT. V dropped 10 bases and J dropped 7; count of bases not matched to a gene: 11. This CDR3 has 15 amino acids. The CDR3 DNA follows: TGTGCCACCGGACTAGCGGGAACGGGAGCGAATGAGCAGTTCTTC. Its protein is CATGLAGTGANEQFF.

V is TRBV5-5 and J is TRBJ1-5; 8 positions agree with TRBD1. Germline V lookup: CDR1 SGHKS, CDR2 YYEKEE (reference sequence). CDR3 length: 14 amino acids. V gave up 3 bases and J gave up 5 bases; unmatched junction bases: 4. The CDR3 sequence: CASSYRTGYQPQHF. CDR3 coding DNA: TGTGCCAGCAGCTATAGGACAGGGTATCAGCCCCAGCATTTT.

The chain combines TRBV19 with TRBJ1-5; possible D gene TRBD1, 5 bases. V lost 7 bases, J lost 4 bases, and 14 bases lay in between. Germline CDR1 is LNHDA and CDR2 is SQIVND (reference sequence). The CDR3 length is 14 residues. The CDR3 is CASTLGQGNQPQHF. The CDR3 DNA reads TGTGCCAGTACCCTGGGGCAGGGAAATCAGCCCCAGCATTTT.

This chain links TRBV9 with TRBJ2-2; TRBD1 matches at 7 bases. The CDR3 runs 17 residues. Germline CDR1 reads SGDLS; CDR2 reads YYNGEE. Trimming removed 0 bases from V and 3 bases from J; junction bases left unmatched: 8. The CDR3 region is CASSVAIGQAYTGELFF. In DNA, the CDR3 is TGTGCCAGCAGCGTAGCTATAGGACAGGCCTACACCGGGGAGCTGTTTTTT.

With respect to this clone: Compared with germline, one end of the junction differs, possibly owing to a read error. CDR3 DNA: TGTGCCAGCAGGAACCGACCGGGACAGCCAACCTTC. It encodes CASRNRPGQPTF. V and J are TRBV6-5 and TRBJ2-7; 7 nucleotides agree with TRBD1. This CDR3 has 12 amino acids. Germline V gives CDR1 MNHEY, CDR2 SVGAGI.

The chain employs TRBV11-2 and TRBJ2-7; TRBD2 matches at 12 bases. The CDR3 spans 15 residues. In germline, CDR1 is SGHAT, CDR2 FQNNGV. Trimming took 1 base from V and 2 from J; bases not matched to a gene: 0. Here the CDR3 DNA reads TGTGCCAGCAGCTTAGGGACTAGCGGGGCCTACGAGCAGTACTTC. Protein sequence: CASSLGTSGAYEQYF.

The chain couples TRBV12-5 to TRBJ1-2; 9 positions agree with TRBD1. Germline V gene data show CDR1 as LGHNT and CDR2 as FRNRAP. CDR3 length equals 17 residues. V dropped 4 bases and J dropped 4; count of bases not matched to a gene: 13. CDR3 in amino acids: CASGSPGDRAPTYGYTF. The CDR3 nucleotides are TGTGCTAGTGGTTCCCCAGGGGACAGGGCCCCTACCTATGGCTACACCTTC.

The CDR3 protein is CATSTTNSYNEQFF. The DNA for the CDR3 is TGTGCCACCTCGACTACCAACTCCTACAATGAGCAGTTCTTC. V usage is TRBV24-1 and J usage is TRBJ2-1; D perhaps matches TRBD2 (5 bases). V dropped 9 bases and J dropped 0 bases, with 11 bases sitting between them. The CDR3 loop spans 14 amino acids. The germline V gene encodes CDR1 KGHDR and CDR2 SFDVKD.

The CDR3 region is CSGGTSGTGQFF. CDR3 sequence (DNA): TGCAGCGGGGGAACTAGCGGGACCGGGCAGTTCTTC. The chain has TRBV29-1 and TRBJ2-1; the match to TRBD2 covers 10 bases. CDR1 is SQVTM, CDR2 ANQGSEA, per germline. V lost 7 bases and J lost 12; bases outside the gene matches: 9. The CDR3 spans 12 residues.

This rearrangement joins TRBV7-2 to TRBJ2-7; tentatively, D is TRBD2 (6 bases). V lost 0 bases to trimming and J lost 6 bases, with 12 bases between them. The CDR3 covers 14 residues. Germline lookup yields CDR1 SGHTA and CDR2 FQGNSA. CDR3 protein: CASSLAGGFTEQYF. In DNA, the CDR3 is TGTGCCAGCAGCTTAGCGGGAGGTTTCACCGAGCAGTACTTC.

The CDR3 DNA follows: TGCGCCAGCAGTCAAGCTCGCGGTGGGGGACAGGGGGCTGACGGGGAGCTGTTTTTT. This translates into CASSQARGGGQGADGELFF. The chain links TRBV23-1 to TRBJ2-2, with 12 bases lining up with TRBD1. TRBV23-1 is known as an ORF, though its function is uncertain. The CDR3 loop spans 19 amino acids. V was pared by 2 bases and J by 7 bases, with 14 bases of the junction left unmatched.

The DNA for the CDR3 is TGTGCTAGTGGTTTGGAGGGGGGGCCCTACGAGCAGTACTTC. Residues: CASGLEGGPYEQYF. The rearrangement uses TRBV12-5 and TRBJ2-7; tentatively, D is TRBD2 (7 bases). Trimming took 1 base from V and 2 from J, leaving 9 bases between them. Germline assignment: CDR1 LGHNT and CDR2 FRNRAP. This CDR3 has 14 amino acids.

This clone was seen just once. The V and J genes are TRBV28 and TRBJ2-7; 9 bases fit TRBD2. The CDR3 has 14 residues. V lost 7 bases and J lost 2; bases outside the gene matches: 6. Germline assignment: CDR1 MDHEN and CDR2 SYDVKM. CDR3 loop: CASTLLAGTYEQYF. CDR3 nucleotide sequence: TGTGCCAGCACACTCCTAGCGGGGACCTACGAGCAGTACTTC. Combining the CDR3 with reference TRBV28 and TRBJ2-7 gives the whole variable domain DVKVTQSSRYLVKRTGEKVFLECVQDMDHENMFWYRQDPGLGLRLIYFSYDVKMKEKGDIPEGYSVSREKKERFSLILESASTNQTSMYLCASTLLAGTYEQYFGPGTRLTVT.

The chain joins TRBV27 to TRBJ1-2; TRBD1 is a possible D gene (6 bases). Germline-derived CDR1 and CDR2 are MNHEY and SMNVEV (reference sequence). This CDR3 contains 15 residues. The germline V and J ends were trimmed by 5 bases and 4 bases, with 17 bases remaining between them. The CDR3 sequence: CASSGAADSTYGYTF. CDR3 in DNA: TGTGCCAGCAGTGGAGCGGCGGACAGTACCTATGGCTACACCTTC.

As concerns this clone: One end of the junction does not line up with germline, which may come from a read error. This chain joins TRBV12-3 or TRBV12-4 and TRBJ1-2; the D gene is possibly TRBD1 (5 bases). This CDR3 has 12 residues. CDR3 in amino acids: CASSDGGRQDPF. CDR3 nucleotide sequence: TGTGCCAGCAGTGACGGGGGACGCCAGGATCCCTTC.

Here the CDR3 reads CASSQDLLAGTEAFF. The CDR3 DNA sequence: TGCGCCAGCAGCCAAGATCTCTTAGCTGGAACTGAAGCTTTCTTT. The J gene is TRBJ1-1, the V gene TRBV4-1; no firm D call. This CDR3 has 15 residues. The germline CDR1 and CDR2 sequences are MGHRA and YSYEKL. Trimming pared 0 bases from V and 5 bases from J, leaving 13 bases between.

The gene calls are TRBV3-1 (or the pseudogene TRBV3-2) and TRBJ2-1; D perhaps matches TRBD2 (6 bases). Germline CDR1 reads LGHDT; CDR2 reads YNNKEL (reference sequence). CDR3 length: 15 amino acids. With 3 bases removed from V and 0 bases from J, the gap between germline ends came to 9 bases. The CDR3 nucleotides read TGTGCCAGCAGCCAGGGGGGAATCTCCTACAATGAGCAGTTCTTC. Residues: CASSQGGISYNEQFF.